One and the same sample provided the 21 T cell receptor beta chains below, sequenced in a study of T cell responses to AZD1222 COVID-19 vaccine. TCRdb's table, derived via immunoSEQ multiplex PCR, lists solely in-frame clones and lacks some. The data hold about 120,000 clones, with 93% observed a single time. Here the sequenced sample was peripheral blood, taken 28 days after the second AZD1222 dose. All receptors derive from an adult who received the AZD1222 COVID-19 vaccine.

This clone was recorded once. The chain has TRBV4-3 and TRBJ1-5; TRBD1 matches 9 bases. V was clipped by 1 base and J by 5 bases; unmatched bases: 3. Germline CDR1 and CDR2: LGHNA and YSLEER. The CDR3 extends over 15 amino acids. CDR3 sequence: CASSQGTGAHQPQHF. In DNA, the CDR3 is TGCGCCAGCAGCCAAGGGACAGGGGCGCATCAGCCCCAGCATTTT.

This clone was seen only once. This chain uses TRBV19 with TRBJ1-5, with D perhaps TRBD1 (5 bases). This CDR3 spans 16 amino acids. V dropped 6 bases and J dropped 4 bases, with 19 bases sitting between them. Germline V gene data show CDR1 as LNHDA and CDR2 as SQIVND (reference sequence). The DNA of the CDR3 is TGTGCCAGTAGGTTCCGGGACGCCGGTATTAATCAGCCCCAGCATTTT. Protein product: CASRFRDAGINQPQHF.

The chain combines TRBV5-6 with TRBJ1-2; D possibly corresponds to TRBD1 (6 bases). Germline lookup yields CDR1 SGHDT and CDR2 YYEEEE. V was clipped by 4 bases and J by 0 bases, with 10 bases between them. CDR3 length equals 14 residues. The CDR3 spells CASSPDSSNYGYTF. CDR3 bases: TGTGCCAGCAGCCCGGACAGCTCTAACTATGGCTACACCTTC.

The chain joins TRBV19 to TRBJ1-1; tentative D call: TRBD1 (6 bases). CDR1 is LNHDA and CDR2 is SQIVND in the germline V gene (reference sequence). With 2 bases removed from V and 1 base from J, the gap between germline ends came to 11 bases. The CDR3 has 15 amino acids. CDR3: CASSIRQAGNTEAFF. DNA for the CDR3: TGTGCCAGTAGTATACGACAGGCCGGGAACACTGAAGCTTTCTTT.

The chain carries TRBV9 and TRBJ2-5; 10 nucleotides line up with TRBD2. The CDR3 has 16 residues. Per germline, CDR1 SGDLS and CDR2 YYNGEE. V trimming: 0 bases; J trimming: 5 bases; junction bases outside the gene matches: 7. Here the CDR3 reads CASSVASGGAGETQYF. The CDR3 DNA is TGTGCCAGCAGCGTAGCCAGCGGGGGGGCCGGGGAGACCCAGTACTTC.

Here the CDR3 DNA reads TGTGCCAGCTCGAACGTCCAGCGGGAGAAAGAGACCCAGTACTTC. Its translation: CASSNVQREKETQYF. The chain couples TRBV18 to TRBJ2-5, with TRBD2 matching over 8 bases. Trimming took 6 bases from V and 3 from J; bases not matched to a gene: 9. Germline CDR1 reads KGHSH; CDR2 reads LQKENI. CDR3 length equals 15 residues.

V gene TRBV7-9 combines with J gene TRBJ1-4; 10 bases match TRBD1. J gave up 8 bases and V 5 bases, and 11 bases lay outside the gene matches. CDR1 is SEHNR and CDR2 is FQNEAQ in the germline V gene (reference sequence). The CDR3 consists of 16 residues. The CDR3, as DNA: TGTGCCAGCAGCCTTCAAATGACAGGGGGCCGGGAAAAACTGTTTTTT. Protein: CASSLQMTGGREKLFF.

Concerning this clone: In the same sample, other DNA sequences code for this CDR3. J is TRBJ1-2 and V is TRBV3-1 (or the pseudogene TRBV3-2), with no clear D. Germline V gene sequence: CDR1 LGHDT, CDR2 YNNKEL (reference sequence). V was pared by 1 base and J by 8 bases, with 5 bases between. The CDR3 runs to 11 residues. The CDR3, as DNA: TGTGCCAGCAGCCAAGCAGGAGGCTACACCTTC. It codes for CASSQAGGYTF.

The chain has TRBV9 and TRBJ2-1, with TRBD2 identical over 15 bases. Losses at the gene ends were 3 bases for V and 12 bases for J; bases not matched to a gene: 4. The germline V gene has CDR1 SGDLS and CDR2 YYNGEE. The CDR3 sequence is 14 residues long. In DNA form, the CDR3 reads TGTGCCAGCAGCGCGGGACTAGCGGGGGGAGTGCAGTTCTTC. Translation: CASSAGLAGGVQFF. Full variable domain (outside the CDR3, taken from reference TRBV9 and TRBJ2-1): DSGVTQTPKHLITATGQRVTLRCSPRSGDLSVYWYQQSLDQGLQFLIQYYNGEERAKGNILERFSAQQFPDLHSELNLSSLELGDSALYFCASSAGLAGGVQFFGPGTRLTVL.

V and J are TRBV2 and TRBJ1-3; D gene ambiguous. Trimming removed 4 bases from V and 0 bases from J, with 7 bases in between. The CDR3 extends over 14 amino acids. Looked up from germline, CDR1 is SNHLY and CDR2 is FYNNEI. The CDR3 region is CASSAGFSGNTIYF. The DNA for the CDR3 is TGTGCCAGCAGTGCGGGGTTCTCTGGAAACACCATATATTTT.

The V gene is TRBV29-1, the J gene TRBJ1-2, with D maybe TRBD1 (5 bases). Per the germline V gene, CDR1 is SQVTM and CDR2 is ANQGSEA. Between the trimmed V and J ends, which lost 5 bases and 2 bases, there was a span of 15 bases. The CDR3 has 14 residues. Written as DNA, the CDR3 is TGCAGCGTTACCAACTGGGGGTCGAACTATGGCTACACCTTC. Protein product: CSVTNWGSNYGYTF.

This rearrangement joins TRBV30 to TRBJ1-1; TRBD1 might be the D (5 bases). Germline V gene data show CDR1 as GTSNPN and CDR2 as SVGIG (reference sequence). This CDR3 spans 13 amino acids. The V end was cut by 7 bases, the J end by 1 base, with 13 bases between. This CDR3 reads CASWGRGNTEAFF. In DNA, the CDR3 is TGTGCCTCCTGGGGGAGGGGGAACACTGAAGCTTTCTTT.

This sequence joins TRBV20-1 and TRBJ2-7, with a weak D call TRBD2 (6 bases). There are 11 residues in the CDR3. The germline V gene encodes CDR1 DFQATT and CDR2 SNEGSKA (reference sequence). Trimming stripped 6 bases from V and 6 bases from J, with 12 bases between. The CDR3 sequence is CSANLATEQYF. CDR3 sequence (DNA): TGCAGTGCCAATCTAGCGACCGAGCAGTACTTC.

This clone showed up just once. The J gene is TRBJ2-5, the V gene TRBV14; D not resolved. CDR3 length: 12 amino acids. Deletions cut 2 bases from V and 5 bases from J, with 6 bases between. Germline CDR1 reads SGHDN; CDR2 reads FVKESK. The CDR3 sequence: CASSQNWETQYF. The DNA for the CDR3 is TGTGCCAGCAGCCAAAACTGGGAGACCCAGTACTTC.

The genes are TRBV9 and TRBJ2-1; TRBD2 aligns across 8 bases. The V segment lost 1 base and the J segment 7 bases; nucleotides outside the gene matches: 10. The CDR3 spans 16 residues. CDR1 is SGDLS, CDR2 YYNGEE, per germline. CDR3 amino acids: CASSVTPGGGTNEQFF. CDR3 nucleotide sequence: TGTGCCAGCAGCGTAACGCCTGGCGGGGGGACGAATGAGCAGTTCTTC.

The CDR3 region has the DNA TGTGCCAGCAGCCTGGGACTAGCGGATCGCGAGCAGTACTTC. It encodes CASSLGLADREQYF. This rearrangement joins TRBV9 to TRBJ2-7, with 11 bases lining up with TRBD2. V dropped 4 bases and J dropped 6; count of bases not matched to a gene: 6. This CDR3 contains 14 residues. Germline V gene data show CDR1 as SGDLS and CDR2 as YYNGEE.

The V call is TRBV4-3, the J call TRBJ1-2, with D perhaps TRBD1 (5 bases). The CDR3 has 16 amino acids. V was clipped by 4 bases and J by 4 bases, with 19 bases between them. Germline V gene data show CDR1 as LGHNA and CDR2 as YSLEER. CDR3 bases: TGCGCCAGCAGCCCAGACGGGAGGCGTGGGACCTATGGCTACACCTTC. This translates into CASSPDGRRGTYGYTF.

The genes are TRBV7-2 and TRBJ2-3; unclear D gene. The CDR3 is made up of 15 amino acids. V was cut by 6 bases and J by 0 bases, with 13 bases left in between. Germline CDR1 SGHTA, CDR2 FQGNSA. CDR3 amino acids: CASRLQSRSTDTQYF. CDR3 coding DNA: TGTGCCAGCAGATTACAGAGCCGTAGCACAGATACGCAGTATTTT.

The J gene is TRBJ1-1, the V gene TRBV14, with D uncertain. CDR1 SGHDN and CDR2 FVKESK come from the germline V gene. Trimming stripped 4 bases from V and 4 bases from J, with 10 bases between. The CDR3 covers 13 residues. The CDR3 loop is CASSRNRFTEAFF. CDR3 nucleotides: TGTGCCAGCAGCCGGAACAGATTCACTGAAGCTTTCTTT. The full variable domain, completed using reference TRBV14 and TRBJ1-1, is EAGVTQFPSHSVIEKGQTVTLRCDPISGHDNLYWYRRVMGKEIKFLLHFVKESKQDESGMPNNRFLAERTGGTYSTLKVQPAELEDSGVYFCASSRNRFTEAFFGQGTRLTVV.

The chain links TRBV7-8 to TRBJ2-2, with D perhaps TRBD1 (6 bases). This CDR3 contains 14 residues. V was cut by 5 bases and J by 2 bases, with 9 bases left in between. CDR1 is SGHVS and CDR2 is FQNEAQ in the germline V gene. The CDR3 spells CASSRTANTGELFF. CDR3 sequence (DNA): TGTGCCAGCAGCCGGACAGCCAACACCGGGGAGCTGTTTTTT.

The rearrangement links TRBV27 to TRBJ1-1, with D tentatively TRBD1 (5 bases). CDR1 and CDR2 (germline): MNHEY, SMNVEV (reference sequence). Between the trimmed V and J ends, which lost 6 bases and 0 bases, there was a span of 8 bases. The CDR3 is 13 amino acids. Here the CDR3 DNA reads TGTGCCAGCAGGACAGACTTGAACACTGAAGCTTTCTTT. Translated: CASRTDLNTEAFF.